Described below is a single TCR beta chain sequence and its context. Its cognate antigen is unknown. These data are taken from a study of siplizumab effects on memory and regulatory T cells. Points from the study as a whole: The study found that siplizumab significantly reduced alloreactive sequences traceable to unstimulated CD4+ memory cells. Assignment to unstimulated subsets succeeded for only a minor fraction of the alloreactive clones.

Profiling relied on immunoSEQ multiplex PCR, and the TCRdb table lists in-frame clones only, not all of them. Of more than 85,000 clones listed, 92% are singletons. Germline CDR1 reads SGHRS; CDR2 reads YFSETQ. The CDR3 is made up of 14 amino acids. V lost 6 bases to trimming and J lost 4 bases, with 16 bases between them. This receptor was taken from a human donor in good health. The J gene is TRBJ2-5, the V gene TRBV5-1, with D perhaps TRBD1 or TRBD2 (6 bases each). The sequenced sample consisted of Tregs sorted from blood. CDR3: CASTQEGGRETQYF. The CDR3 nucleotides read TGCGCCAGCACCCAGGAGGGGGGTAGAGAGACCCAGTACTTC.